The entry below describes one T cell receptor beta chain. Trimming pared 5 bases from V and 5 bases from J, leaving 13 bases between. The CDR3 is 15 amino acids. CDR1 LNHDA and CDR2 SQIVND come from the germline V gene (reference sequence). These data belong to a study of blood T cell repertoires in COVID-19. Study in general: Acute and convalescent COVID-19 specimens originated in the United States, Italy and Spain. PBMCs, B-cell-depleted T cells, or T cells provided the cDNA or gDNA that made up the material.

How the authors handled the data: The authors estimated nucleated cell counts from reference gene primer amplification. The method was immunoSEQ multiplex PCR; TCRdb's version includes in-frame clones alone and lacks a portion of them. The DNA was the basis for D and trimming; V, J and clone size are from that table. The table has approximately 360,000 clones, around 87% seen once. The V gene is TRBV19, the J gene TRBJ1-6; TRBD1 might be the D (5 bases). The source material was peripheral blood. The sequence came from a young man with active or convalescent COVID-19. The CDR3 region has the DNA TGTGCCAGTAGTCCCAGCGGGGGGAATAATTCACCCCTCCACTTT. It yields the protein CASSPSGGNNSPLHF.